The T cell receptor beta chain under discussion was sequenced for a study of shared clonotypes between healthy human individuals. The sample holds one count of this clone. CDR1 and CDR2 (germline): KGHSH, LQKENI. The ends were cut back, 3 bases at V and 5 bases at J, with 16 bases in the middle. This CDR3 contains 15 residues. This table comes from immunoSEQ multiplex PCR, and its TCRdb copy is limited to in-frame clones, with some not included. The sample shows about 1,500,000 clones, more than 95% of them seen only once. Source material: naive CD4+ T cells sorted from blood. Specified subset: CD45RA+ positively selected. V usage is TRBV18 and J usage is TRBJ2-5; perhaps TRBD1 as D (6 bases). The source is a man aged 25 to 40 in good health. CDR3 sequence: CASSPLPGGRETQYF. The CDR3 DNA reads TGTGCCAGCTCACCTCTGCCTGGGGGCCGTGAGACCCAGTACTTC. The entire variable domain, with the rest obtained from reference TRBV18 and TRBJ2-5, is as follows: NAGVMQNPRHLVRRRGQEARLRCSPMKGHSHVYWYRQLPEEGLKFMVYLQKENIIDESGMPKERFSAEFPKEGPSILRIQQVVRGDSAAYFCASSPLPGGRETQYFGPGTRLLVL.